The sequence of this TCR beta chain was determined in a study of blood T cell repertoires in COVID-19. Assay: immunoSEQ multiplex PCR; the TCRdb copy retains only in-frame clones and omits some. The data hold a few hundred thousand clones, with 92% observed a single time. The study counted Cohort 3 donors as recovered given two negative PCRs, clearance, or symptom resolution. The CDR3 sequence is 17 residues long. V lost 7 bases and J lost 3; bases outside the gene matches: 18. CDR1 and CDR2 (germline): MDHEN, SYDVKM. Input material: PBMCs or T cells enriched from blood (not recorded which). The TCR originated in a woman between 25 and 40 years old who had recovered from COVID-19. V is TRBV28 and J is TRBJ2-7, with 7 positions matching TRBD2. CDR3 sequence: CASTSLGEGIPFYEQYF. DNA for the CDR3: TGTGCCAGCACCTCGCTGGGGGAGGGTATCCCTTTCTACGAGCAGTACTTC.